Below, one TCR beta chain is given with its context. This sample is part of a study of T cell responses to AZD1222 COVID-19 vaccine. TCRdb keeps only in-frame clones here, not all; method: immunoSEQ multiplex PCR. This table has over 95,000 clones, approximately 87% appearing once. This clonotype was sampled from an adult in good health. The material sequenced was peripheral blood, taken on day 0 of AZD1222 vaccination.

The CDR3 spells CSASLDLRREGRETQYF. CDR3 coding DNA: TGCAGTGCTAGTCTGGATTTGAGGCGGGAGGGGAGGGAGACCCAGTACTTC. This sequence joins TRBV20-1 and TRBJ2-5; 9 bases match TRBD2. V shed 3 bases and J 5 bases; nucleotides not matched to a gene: 16. Per the germline V gene, CDR1 is DFQATT and CDR2 is SNEGSKA (reference sequence). The CDR3 contains 17 residues.